Given below is one T cell receptor (beta chain) in context. The germline gives CDR1 MGHDK, CDR2 SYGVNS. The CDR3 is 14 amino acids. V shed 3 bases, J shed 6 bases, and the junction held 2 bases outside the gene matches. This entry belongs to a study of blood T cell repertoires in COVID-19. As for the study in general: Some COVID-19 samples were acute and others convalescent; all came from the United States, Italy and Spain. Sample material is recorded as cDNA or gDNA derived from T cells, B-cell-depleted T cells, or PBMCs.

As originally analysed: Reference gene primers were amplified, and this amplification served to estimate nucleated cell counts. Clones were read by immunoSEQ multiplex PCR, and TCRdb kept only the in-frame ones, dropping some. V and J calls and clone size are those listed in that table; D and trimming were worked out from the DNA. The sample includes 270,000 or so clones, around 89% of them seen just once. The Seattle patients, enrolled during active infection, were followed longitudinally. J is TRBJ1-6 and V is TRBV25-1, with TRBD1 matching over 7 bases. The source is a woman in her fifties or sixties with COVID-19, enrolled during active disease. What was sequenced was peripheral blood. CDR3 amino acids: CASSEAGGNSPLHF. The CDR3 DNA is TGTGCCAGCAGTGAGGCAGGGGGTAATTCACCCCTCCACTTT.